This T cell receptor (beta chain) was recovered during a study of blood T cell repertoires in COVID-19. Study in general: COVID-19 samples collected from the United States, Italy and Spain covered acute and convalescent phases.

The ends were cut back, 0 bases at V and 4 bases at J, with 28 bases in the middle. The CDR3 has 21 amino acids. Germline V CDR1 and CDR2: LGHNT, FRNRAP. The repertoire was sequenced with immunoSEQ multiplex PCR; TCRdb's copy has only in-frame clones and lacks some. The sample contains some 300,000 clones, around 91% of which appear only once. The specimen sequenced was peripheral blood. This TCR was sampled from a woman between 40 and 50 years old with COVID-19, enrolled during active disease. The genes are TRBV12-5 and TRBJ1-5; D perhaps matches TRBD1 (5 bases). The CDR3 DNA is TGTGCTAGTGGTTTGGTAAATCGAGTAGTTGGCAGGGAGGTGAGGAATCAGCCCCAGCATTTT. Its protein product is CASGLVNRVVGREVRNQPQHF. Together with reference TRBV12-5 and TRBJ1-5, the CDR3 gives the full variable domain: DARVTQTPRHKVTEMGQEVTMRCQPILGHNTVFWYRQTMMQGLELLAYFRNRAPLDDSGMPKDRFSAEMPDATLATLKIQPSEPRDSAVYFCASGLVNRVVGREVRNQPQHFGDGTRLSIL.